These T cell receptor beta chains were read from a single sample in a study of shared T cell receptors in the human thymus. Sequenced by immunoSEQ multiplex PCR; TCRdb stores in-frame clones only, minus some. The profile shows hundreds of thousands of clones, about 84% of them singletons. Separately, the same data were catalogued under a study of human thymus T cells.

The sample consisted of thymocytes. The receptor source for this set is a boy younger than two with a congenital heart defect. Both conserved end residues are part of each CDR3. A D gene is named only where the DNA matches it firmly. Size is omitted from some rows. Given values are once, few, many or a class for expanded clones.

abundance	d_gene	v_gene	j_gene	CDR3aa	CDR3nt
NA	TRBD1	TRBV14	TRBJ2-5	CASSRTGGRWPQYF	TGTGCCAGCAGCCGGACAGGGGGGAGATGGCCCCAGTACTTC
NA	TRBD1	TRBV27	TRBJ2-7	CASSSRTGVSEQYF	TGTGCCAGCAGTTCCCGGACAGGGGTGAGCGAGCAGTACTTC
few	NA	TRBV7-9	TRBJ1-1	CASSSRLDTEAFF	TGTGCCAGCAGCTCTAGACTGGACACTGAAGCTTTCTTT
NA	NA	TRBV14	TRBJ1-1	CASSRARVNTEAFF	TGTGCCAGCAGCCGCGCTCGGGTTAACACTGAAGCTTTCTTT
NA	NA	TRBV20-1	TRBJ2-7	CSASGEQYF	TGCAGTGCTAGCGGTGAGCAGTACTTC
NA	NA	TRBV27	TRBJ1-1	CASLTGTEAFF	TGTGCCAGCCTGACGGGGACTGAAGCTTTCTTT
NA	NA	TRBV28	TRBJ1-5	CASSWRWSQPQHF	TGTGCCAGCAGTTGGAGATGGAGTCAGCCCCAGCATTTT
NA	NA	TRBV5-6	TRBJ2-7	CASSLGALYEQYF	TGTGCCAGCAGCTTAGGGGCGCTCTACGAGCAGTACTTC
NA	TRBD2	TRBV5-1	TRBJ2-7	CASSFSPIHSGRVSSYEQYF	TGCGCCAGCAGCTTCAGCCCCATACATAGCGGGAGGGTGAGCTCCTACGAGCAGTACTTC
NA	TRBD2	TRBV7-2	TRBJ2-5	CASSSGLAGGRQETQYF	TGTGCCAGCAGCTCGGGACTAGCGGGAGGCCGCCAAGAGACCCAGTACTTC
few	NA	TRBV7-6	TRBJ2-5	CASSSSGPRETQYF	TGTGCCAGCAGCTCCAGCGGGCCCCGGGAGACCCAGTACTTC
NA	TRBD1	TRBV7-2	TRBJ1-2	CASSLRGTGLREYGYTF	TGTGCCAGCAGCTTACGGGGGACAGGACTGAGGGAGTATGGCTACACCTTC
few	NA	TRBV4-3	TRBJ2-7	CASSPGVPYEQYF	TGCGCCAGCAGCCCGGGAGTCCCCTACGAGCAGTACTTC
NA	NA	TRBV7-4	TRBJ1-5	CASSSPLKHNQPQHF	TGTGCCAGCAGCTCACCCCTGAAACACAATCAGCCCCAGCATTTT
NA	TRBD2	TRBV7-9	TRBJ2-7	CASSLGGSGNSYEQYF	TGTGCCAGCAGCTTAGGTGGTAGCGGGAACTCCTACGAGCAGTACTTC